The clone carrying this TCR beta chain has a handful of counts. Researchers ran the PCR with 60 Vbeta and 13 Jbeta primers. Using immunoSEQ multiplex PCR, the repertoire was profiled, and TCRdb retains in-frame clones only, with some absent. Altogether approximately 76,000 clones are present, 73% being singletons, with the ten largest covering roughly a sixth. These data belong to a study of cytomegalovirus exposure and HLA in healthy donors. From germline, CDR1 is SGHTA and CDR2 FQGNSA. J lost 0 bases, V lost 5 bases, and 11 bases had no gene match. The CDR3 is 17 amino acids. The material sequenced was PBMCs. This TCR was sampled from a woman in her 40s in good health and CMV-seropositive. The chain is built from TRBV7-2 and TRBJ2-7, with TRBD2 identical over 9 bases. Written as DNA, the CDR3 is TGTGCCAGCAGCGCCCGACTTAGCGGGAGAAGCTCCTACGAGCAGTACTTC. Translating gives CASSARLSGRSSYEQYF.